Presented here are 14 T cell receptor beta chains from one specimen sequenced in a study of OX40 agonist ivuxolimab in advanced cancers. Generated by immunoSEQ multiplex PCR, the TCRdb table keeps only in-frame clones and is missing some. The sample has about 80,000 clones; roughly 93% are singletons. The material was CD4+ or CD8+ T cells sorted from blood, obtained in a trial of the OX40 agonist ivuxolimab. The receptors shown here come from an adult with an advanced solid tumor such as melanoma, head and neck, liver or kidney cancer.

V is TRBV5-1 and J is TRBJ2-3, with 9 bases that match TRBD1. Germline trimming cut 5 bases from V and 3 bases from J; bases unmatched to any gene: 4. Per germline, CDR1 SGHRS and CDR2 YFSETQ. This CDR3 spans 14 amino acids. The CDR3 nucleotides are TGCGCCAGCAGTGCAGGGACAGGGACAGATACGCAGTATTTT. It codes for CASSAGTGTDTQYF.

This clone appeared a few times. V usage is TRBV4-2 and J usage is TRBJ2-2, with D possibly TRBD2 on 5 matching bases. Germline assignment: CDR1 LGHNA and CDR2 YNFKEQ. Trimming shortened V by 3 bases and J by 5 bases, and 16 bases separated the two germline ends. This CDR3 is 16 amino acids long. This chain's CDR3 is CASSQSIGAATGELFF. Here the CDR3 DNA reads TGTGCCAGCAGCCAGTCGATCGGAGCGGCGACCGGGGAGCTGTTTTTT.

This chain joins TRBV27 and TRBJ1-5; D not resolved. The V gene lost 3 bases and the J gene lost 7 bases, with 13 bases spanning the gap. The CDR3 contains 14 residues. The germline gives CDR1 MNHEY, CDR2 SMNVEV (reference sequence). Here the CDR3 DNA reads TGTGCCAGCAGTTTGAGGGAGGTTGGACAGCCCCAGCATTTT. Translating it yields CASSLREVGQPQHF.

The chain links TRBV7-3 to TRBJ2-5; D not certain. Germline values: CDR1 SGHTA, CDR2 FQGTGA. There are 13 residues in the CDR3. V lost 4 bases to trimming and J lost 7 bases, with 13 bases between them. DNA of the CDR3: TGTGCCAGCAGCTCCCAAACAACTGGGACCCAGTACTTC. Protein product: CASSSQTTGTQYF. Full variable domain (missing parts from reference TRBV7-3 and TRBJ2-5): GAGVSQTPSNKVTEKGKYVELRCDPISGHTALYWYRQSLGQGPEFLIYFQGTGAADDSGLPNDRFFAVRPEGSVSTLKIQRTERGDSAVYLCASSSQTTGTQYFGPGTRLLVL.

The chain employs TRBV7-2 and TRBJ1-2; 9 nucleotides agree with TRBD1. The CDR3 totals 15 residues. In germline, CDR1 is SGHTA, CDR2 FQGNSA. With V trimmed by 6 bases and J by 7 bases, 12 bases remained unmatched. The CDR3 DNA is TGTGCCAGCAGTTCCCGAAGACAGGGGGATCGTGGCTACACCTTC. Its protein is CASSSRRQGDRGYTF.

The V gene is TRBV7-2, the J gene TRBJ2-5, with a tentative D call TRBD1 (5 bases). Trimming removed 0 bases from V and 4 bases from J, with 9 bases in between. CDR1 SGHTA and CDR2 FQGNSA come from the germline V gene. The CDR3 contains 14 residues. The CDR3 spells CASSLASGIETQYF. In nucleotides, the CDR3 is TGTGCCAGCAGCTTAGCTTCAGGGATAGAGACCCAGTACTTC. The whole variable domain, remainder taken from reference TRBV7-2 and TRBJ2-5, is GAGVSQSPSNKVTEKGKDVELRCDPISGHTALYWYRQSLGQGLEFLIYFQGNSAPDKSGLPSDRFSAERTGGSVSTLTIQRTQQEDSAVYLCASSLASGIETQYFGPGTRLLVL.

This rearrangement joins TRBV7-3 to TRBJ2-2; 9 bases match TRBD2. The CDR3 spans 15 residues. After removal of 6 bases from V and 5 bases from J, the junction contained 7 bases not matched to a gene. Germline V gives CDR1 SGHTA, CDR2 FQGTGA. The chain's CDR3 is CASRRAGGGTGELFF. The CDR3 coding sequence is TGTGCCAGCAGAAGAGCGGGGGGCGGAACCGGGGAGCTGTTTTTT. Full variable domain (missing parts from reference TRBV7-3 and TRBJ2-2): GAGVSQTPSNKVTEKGKYVELRCDPISGHTALYWYRQSLGQGPEFLIYFQGTGAADDSGLPNDRFFAVRPEGSVSTLKIQRTERGDSAVYLCASRRAGGGTGELFFGEGSRLTVL.

The chain couples TRBV4-3 to TRBJ2-7, with TRBD2 as a possible D gene (5 bases). The V gene's germline CDR1 is LGHNA and CDR2 YSLEER. V gave up 1 base and J gave up 2 bases, with 6 bases separating them. There are 13 residues in the CDR3. This chain's CDR3 is CASSQVLAYEQYF. The CDR3 DNA follows: TGCGCCAGCAGCCAAGTACTAGCCTACGAGCAGTACTTC.

V usage is TRBV7-2 and J usage is TRBJ2-7, with D possibly called TRBD1 or TRBD2 (5 bases each). Trimming pared 5 bases from V and 0 bases from J, leaving 14 bases between. CDR3 size: 15 residues. CDR1 is SGHTA, CDR2 FQGNSA, per germline. DNA of the CDR3: TGTGCCAGCAGCGGGGGTTGGGGCAGCTCCTACGAGCAGTACTTC. Amino acid sequence: CASSGGWGSSYEQYF.

This clone was seen just once. J is TRBJ2-2 and V is TRBV18; tentative D call: TRBD1 (7 bases). Looked up from germline, CDR1 is KGHSH and CDR2 is LQKENI. The CDR3 totals 15 residues. V lost 6 bases to trimming and J lost 8 bases, with 19 bases between them. CDR3 region: CASSPGRQGQGELFF. The CDR3 bases are TGTGCCAGCTCGCCCGGGAGACAGGGCCAGGGGGAGCTGTTTTTT.

This rearrangement joins TRBV15 to TRBJ2-3, with D tentatively TRBD2 (6 bases). The CDR3 has 14 residues. V shed 0 bases and J shed 6 bases, with 10 bases lying between them. CDR1 is LNHNV and CDR2 is YYDKDF in the germline V gene (reference sequence). In nucleotides, the CDR3 is TGTGCCACCAGCAGAGATTGGGGGAGGGATACGCAGTATTTT. Its protein product is CATSRDWGRDTQYF.

The rearrangement links TRBV30 to TRBJ2-1; no clear D. The CDR3 totals 15 residues. Germline V gene lookup returns CDR1 GTSNPN and CDR2 SVGIG (reference sequence). Trimming took off 2 bases at V and 2 bases at J, with 13 bases between the two ends. The CDR3, as DNA: TGTGCCTGGAGTTACCCCAACAACCCCTACAATGAGCAGTTCTTC. Protein: CAWSYPNNPYNEQFF. The full variable domain, in which reference TRBV30 and TRBJ2-1 provide the parts outside the CDR3, is SQTIHQWPATLVQPVGSPLSLECTVEGTSNPNLYWYRQAAGRGLQLLFYSVGIGQISSEVPQNLSASRPQDRQFILSSKKLLLSDSGFYLCAWSYPNNPYNEQFFGPGTRLTVL.

The rearrangement links TRBV5-1 to TRBJ2-1; 8 positions match TRBD2. V lost 4 bases and J lost 10; bases outside the gene matches: 10. The CDR3 has 14 amino acids. Germline V gene sequence: CDR1 SGHRS, CDR2 YFSETQ. The CDR3 nucleotides read TGCGCCAGCAGCGTAACCCCGGGAGGGCAAGAGCAGTTCTTC. This sequence encodes CASSVTPGGQEQFF.

The V and J genes are TRBV28 and TRBJ2-5, with TRBD2 identical over 10 bases. Trimming removed 2 bases from V and 4 bases from J; junction bases left unmatched: 7. CDR3 length: 16 amino acids. The V gene's germline CDR1 is MDHEN and CDR2 SYDVKM. CDR3 nucleotides: TGTGCCAGCAGTTTAGGGGCTAGCGGGAGCGTAGAGACCCAGTACTTC. It yields the protein CASSLGASGSVETQYF. The full variable domain, in which reference TRBV28 and TRBJ2-5 provide the parts outside the CDR3, is DVKVTQSSRYLVKRTGEKVFLECVQDMDHENMFWYRQDPGLGLRLIYFSYDVKMKEKGDIPEGYSVSREKKERFSLILESASTNQTSMYLCASSLGASGSVETQYFGPGTRLLVL.